These T cell receptor beta chains were read from a single sample in a study of cytomegalovirus exposure and HLA in healthy donors. Only in-frame clones appear in the TCRdb table, and some are missing; sequencing was by immunoSEQ multiplex PCR. The sample shows roughly 150,000 clones, approximately 61% of them seen only once. Sequencing was done on a sample of PBMCs. Receptor source: a human donor in good health. CDR3s include the opening cysteine and the closing phenylalanine or tryptophan. The D gene is left open where the match is weak. Clone size, where shown, is once, few, many, or a class for clones that have expanded.

D: TRBD1; J: TRBJ2-5; size: -; V: TRBV4-1; DNA: TGCGCCAGCAGCCCTCAGGGGGCCACCAGGGGAGAGACCCAGTACTTC; CDR3: CASSPQGATRGETQYF
D: -; J: TRBJ2-5; size: once; V: TRBV2; DNA: TGTGCCAGCAGTGGTCTCAGCGGGGAGACCCAGTACTTC; CDR3: CASSGLSGETQYF
D: TRBD2; J: TRBJ2-1; size: few; V: TRBV7-9; DNA: TGTGCCAGCAGCCCCCCCAGGCGGGGGAAGGTCAATGAGCAGTTCTTC; CDR3: CASSPPRRGKVNEQFF
D: TRBD1; J: TRBJ2-7; size: -; V: TRBV7-6; DNA: TGTGCCAGCAGCTTACCCGGGACAGGGGCCCACGAGCAGTACTTC; CDR3: CASSLPGTGAHEQYF
D: TRBD1; J: TRBJ2-7; size: -; V: TRBV27; DNA: TGTGCCAGCAGGCGGACAGGGGACCAGTACGAGCAGTACTTC; CDR3: CASRRTGDQYEQYF
D: -; J: TRBJ1-1; size: -; V: TRBV28; DNA: TGTGCCAGCAGTTTATCGGGCACTGAAGCTTTCTTT; CDR3: CASSLSGTEAFF
D: -; J: TRBJ1-4; size: -; V: TRBV7-8; DNA: TGTGCCAGCAGCCTCGCCCCTATAAGAACTAATGAAAAACTGTTTTTT; CDR3: CASSLAPIRTNEKLFF
D: -; J: TRBJ1-1; size: few; V: TRBV10-1; DNA: TGCGCCAGCAGTTCACAGCAGAACACTGAAGCTTTCTTT; CDR3: CASSSQQNTEAFF
D: TRBD1; J: TRBJ1-2; size: -; V: TRBV2; DNA: TGTGCCAGCAGTGAAGCGGGACAGGGGCCCTATGGCTACACCTTC; CDR3: CASSEAGQGPYGYTF
D: TRBD2; J: TRBJ2-1; size: -; V: TRBV4-1; DNA: TGCGCCAGCAGCCAAGATACTAGCGGTAACAATGAGCAGTTCTTC; CDR3: CASSQDTSGNNEQFF
D: -; J: TRBJ1-3; size: -; V: TRBV5-1; DNA: TGCGCCAGCAGTTCTGGTTCGGGGAACTCTGGAAACACCATATATTTT; CDR3: CASSSGSGNSGNTIYF
D: -; J: TRBJ2-1; size: -; V: TRBV5-6; DNA: TGTGCCAGCAGCCTTGGGACTTACAATGAGCAGTTCTTC; CDR3: CASSLGTYNEQFF
D: TRBD2; J: TRBJ2-7; size: once; V: TRBV13; DNA: TGTGCCAGCAGCGCAGGACTAGCGGGAGGTGATTCCTACGAGCAGTACTTC; CDR3: CASSAGLAGGDSYEQYF
D: TRBD1; J: TRBJ2-1; size: -; V: TRBV7-2; DNA: TGTGCCAGCACCTACACCCGACAGGGCAATGAGCAGTTCTTC; CDR3: CASTYTRQGNEQFF
D: -; J: TRBJ2-1; size: -; V: TRBV9; DNA: TGTGCCAGCAGCGTGAGGGGGAGCTCCTACAATGAGCAGTTCTTC; CDR3: CASSVRGSSYNEQFF
D: TRBD1; J: TRBJ2-7; size: -; V: TRBV5-1; DNA: TGCGCCAGCAGCTTGGTGGACAGGGGCTACGAGCAGTACTTC; CDR3: CASSLVDRGYEQYF
D: -; J: TRBJ2-7; size: -; V: TRBV6-1; DNA: TGTGCCAGCAGTGTACGGTTGGTGGAGGCAGGCTCCTACGAGCAGTACTTC; CDR3: CASSVRLVEAGSYEQYF
D: -; J: TRBJ2-5; size: -; V: TRBV5-1; DNA: TGCGCCAGCAGCTTGGTTGGGGGGAGTCGGGAGACCCAGTACTTC; CDR3: CASSLVGGSRETQYF
D: TRBD2; J: TRBJ2-1; size: few; V: TRBV2; DNA: TGTGCCAGCGGGGGGGTTCTAGCGGCCTACAATGAGCAGTTCTTC; CDR3: CASGGVLAAYNEQFF
D: -; J: TRBJ2-5; size: -; V: TRBV14; DNA: TGTGCCAGCAGCCAAGGCGGGGCTGGGAGGGAGACCCAGTACTTC; CDR3: CASSQGGAGRETQYF
D: -; J: TRBJ2-1; size: -; V: TRBV11-2; DNA: TGTGCCAGCAGCCCCTTAGATGAGCAGTTCTTC; CDR3: CASSPLDEQFF
D: TRBD2; J: TRBJ2-1; size: -; V: TRBV29-1; DNA: TGCAGCGTTGAAGGTCTAGCGGGAGGAGGTGAGCAGTTCTTC; CDR3: CSVEGLAGGGEQFF